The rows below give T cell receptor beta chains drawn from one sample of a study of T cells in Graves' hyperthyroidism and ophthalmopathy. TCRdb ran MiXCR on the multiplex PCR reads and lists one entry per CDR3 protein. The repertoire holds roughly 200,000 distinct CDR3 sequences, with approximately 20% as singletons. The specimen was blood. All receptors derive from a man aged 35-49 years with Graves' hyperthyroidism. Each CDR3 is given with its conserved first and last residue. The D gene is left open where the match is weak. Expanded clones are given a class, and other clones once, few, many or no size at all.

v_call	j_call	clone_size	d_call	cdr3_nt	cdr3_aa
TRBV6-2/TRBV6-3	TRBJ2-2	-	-	TGTGCCAGCAGTTACTCGACACGACCGGAGGAACTGTTTTTT	CASSYSTRPEELFF
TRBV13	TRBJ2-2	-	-	TGTGCCAGCGGCGTCCAAAACACCGGGGAGCTGTTTTTT	CASGVQNTGELFF
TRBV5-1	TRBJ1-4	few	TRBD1	TGCGCCAGCAGCCCCTACCAGACAGGGTCGAATGAAAAACTGTTTTTT	CASSPYQTGSNEKLFF
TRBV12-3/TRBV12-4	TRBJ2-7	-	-	TGTGCCAGCGGTCTTACCTACGAGCAGTACTTC	CASGLTYEQYF
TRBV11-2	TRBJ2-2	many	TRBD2	TGTGCCAGCAGCTTTGGCGGGGGATGGGACACCGGGGAGCTGTTTTTT	CASSFGGGWDTGELFF
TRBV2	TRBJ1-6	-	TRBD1	TGTGCCAGCAGTCTTCAGGGGGCCGACTCACCCCTCCACTTT	CASSLQGADSPLHF
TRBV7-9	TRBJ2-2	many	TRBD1	TGTGCCAGCAGCAAACCGGGACAGGGGTCATCCGGGGAGCTGTTTTTT	CASSKPGQGSSGELFF
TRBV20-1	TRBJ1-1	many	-	TGCAGTGCCCGGGACCGAACGAACACTGAAGCTTTCTTT	CSARDRTNTEAFF
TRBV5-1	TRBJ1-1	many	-	TGCGCCAGCAGCTTGGGAGGCGGGCCGAACACTGAAGCTTTCTTT	CASSLGGGPNTEAFF
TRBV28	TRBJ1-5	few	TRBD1	TGTGCCAGCAGGCTTACCACAGGGGTGGGCAATCAGCCCCAGCATTTT	CASRLTTGVGNQPQHF
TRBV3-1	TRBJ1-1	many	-	TGTGCCAGCAGCCGTGGGGTGGGTGAAGCTTTCTTT	CASSRGVGEAFF
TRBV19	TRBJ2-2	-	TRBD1	TGTGCCAGTAGTATCGCTACAGGGGGCGAATTCCCCGGGGAGCTGTTTTTT	CASSIATGGEFPGELFF
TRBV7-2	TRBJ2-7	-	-	TGTGCCAGCAGCTTGGTAGGGGTATCGGACGAGCAGTACTTC	CASSLVGVSDEQYF
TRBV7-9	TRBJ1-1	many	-	TGTGCCAGCAGCCCCCGGCCCGAAAGCTCTGAAGCTTTCTTT	CASSPRPESSEAFF
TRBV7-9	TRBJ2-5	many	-	TGTGCCAGCAGCGTCACGAGGGATTCAGAGACCCAGTACTTC	CASSVTRDSETQYF
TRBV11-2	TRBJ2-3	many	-	TGTGCCAGCAGCCCCCGACCTGGGACTAGCACAGATACGCAGTATTTT	CASSPRPGTSTDTQYF
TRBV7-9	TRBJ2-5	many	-	TGTGCCAGCAGCCCCAGCGTCCAAGAGACCCAGTACTTC	CASSPSVQETQYF
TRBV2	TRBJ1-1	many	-	TGTGCCAGCAGTGCGCTCACTGAAGCTTTCTTT	CASSALTEAFF
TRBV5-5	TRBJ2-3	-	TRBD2	TGTGCCAGCAGCCTAGGGACTAGCGGGGGGGCTTCCGCAGATACGCAGTATTTT	CASSLGTSGGASADTQYF
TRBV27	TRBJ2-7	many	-	TGTGCCAGCAGTTTACGAGGGGCAACCTACGAGCAGTACTTC	CASSLRGATYEQYF
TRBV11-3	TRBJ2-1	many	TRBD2	TGTGCCAGCAGCTTAGTGAGCGGGGGGGTGAATGAGCAGTTCTTC	CASSLVSGGVNEQFF
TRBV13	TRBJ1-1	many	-	TGTGCCAGCAGCTCTCAATTCGAAACTGAAGCTTTCTTT	CASSSQFETEAFF
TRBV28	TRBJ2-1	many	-	TGTGCCAGCAGTTTGTGGCAGGGTTACAATGAGCAGTTCTTC	CASSLWQGYNEQFF
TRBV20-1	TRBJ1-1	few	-	TGCAGTGCTAGAGTAACCCTCCCGGGTACTGAAGCTTTCTTT	CSARVTLPGTEAFF
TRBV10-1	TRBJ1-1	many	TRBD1	TGCGCCAGCAGTGAGGCAGGGACAGGGGGGAACACTGAAGCTTTCTTT	CASSEAGTGGNTEAFF
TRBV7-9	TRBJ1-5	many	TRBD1	TGTGCCAGCAGCTTAGGACAGGGGGCTCAGCCCCAGCATTTT	CASSLGQGAQPQHF
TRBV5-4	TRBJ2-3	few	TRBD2	TGTGCCAGCCAGCTAGCGGGGGCCACAGATACGCAGTATTTT	CASQLAGATDTQYF
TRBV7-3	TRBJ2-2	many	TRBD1	TGTGCCAGCAGCCTGGGGGACAGGATTGTTACCGGGGAGCTGTTTTTT	CASSLGDRIVTGELFF
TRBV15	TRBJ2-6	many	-	TGTGCCACCAGCCCGAGAGGTAACTCTGGGGCCAACGTCCTGACTTTC	CATSPRGNSGANVLTF